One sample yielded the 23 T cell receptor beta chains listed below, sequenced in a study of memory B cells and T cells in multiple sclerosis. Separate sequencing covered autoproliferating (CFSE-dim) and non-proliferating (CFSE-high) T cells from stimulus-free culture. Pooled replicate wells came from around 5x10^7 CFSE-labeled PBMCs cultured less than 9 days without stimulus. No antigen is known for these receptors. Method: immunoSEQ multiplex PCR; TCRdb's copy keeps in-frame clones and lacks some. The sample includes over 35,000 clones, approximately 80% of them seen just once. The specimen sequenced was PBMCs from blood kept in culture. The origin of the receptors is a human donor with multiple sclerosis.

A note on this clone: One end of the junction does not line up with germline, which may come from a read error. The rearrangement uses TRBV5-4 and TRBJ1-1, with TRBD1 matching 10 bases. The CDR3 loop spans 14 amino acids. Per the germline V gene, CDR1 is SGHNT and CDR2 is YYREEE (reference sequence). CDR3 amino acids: CASSLDRGASEAFF. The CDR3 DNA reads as TGTGCCAGCAGTTTGGACAGGGGGGCATCTGAAGCTTTCTTT. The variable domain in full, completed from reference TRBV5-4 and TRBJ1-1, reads ETGVTQSPTHLIKTRGQQVTLRCSSQSGHNTVSWYQQALGQGPQFIFQYYREEENGRGNFPPRFSGLQFPNYSSELNVNALELDDSALYLCASSLDRGASEAFFGQGTRLTVV.

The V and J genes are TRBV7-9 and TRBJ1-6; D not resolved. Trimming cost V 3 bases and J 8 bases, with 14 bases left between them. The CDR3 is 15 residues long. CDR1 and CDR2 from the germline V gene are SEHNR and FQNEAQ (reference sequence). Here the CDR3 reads CASSFSPPIDSPLHF. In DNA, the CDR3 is TGTGCCAGCAGCTTCTCTCCCCCAATCGATTCACCCCTCCACTTT.

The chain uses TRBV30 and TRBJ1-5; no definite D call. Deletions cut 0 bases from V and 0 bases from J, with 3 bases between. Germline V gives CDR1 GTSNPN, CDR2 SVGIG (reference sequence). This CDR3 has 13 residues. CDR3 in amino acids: CAWSVDSNQPQHF. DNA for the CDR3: TGTGCCTGGAGTGTGGATAGCAATCAGCCCCAGCATTTT.

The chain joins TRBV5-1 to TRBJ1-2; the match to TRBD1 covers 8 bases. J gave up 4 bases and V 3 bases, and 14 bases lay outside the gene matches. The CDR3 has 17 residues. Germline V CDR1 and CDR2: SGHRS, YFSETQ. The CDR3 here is CASSSFPGQDFSYGYTF. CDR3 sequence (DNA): TGCGCCAGCAGCTCTTTTCCGGGACAGGATTTTTCCTATGGCTACACCTTC.

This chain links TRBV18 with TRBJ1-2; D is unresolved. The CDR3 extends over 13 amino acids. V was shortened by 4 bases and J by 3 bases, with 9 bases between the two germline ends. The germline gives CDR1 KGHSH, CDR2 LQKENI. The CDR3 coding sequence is TGTGCCAGCTCACGATCTGGGGACTATGGCTACACCTTC. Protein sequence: CASSRSGDYGYTF.

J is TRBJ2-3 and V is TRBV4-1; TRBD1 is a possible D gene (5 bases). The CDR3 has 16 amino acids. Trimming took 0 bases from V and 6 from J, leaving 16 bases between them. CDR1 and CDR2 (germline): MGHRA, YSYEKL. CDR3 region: CASSQEGRGFVDTQYF. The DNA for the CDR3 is TGCGCCAGCAGCCAAGAGGGTAGGGGATTCGTGGATACGCAGTATTTT.

The CDR3 loop is CASSYRGDSYEQYF. In DNA form, the CDR3 reads TGTGCCAGCAGTTACAGGGGGGACTCTTACGAGCAGTACTTC. V and J are TRBV27 and TRBJ2-7; 8 bases match TRBD1. V lost 4 bases and J lost 4; bases outside the gene matches: 6. Germline CDR1 MNHEY, CDR2 SMNVEV (reference sequence). The CDR3 runs 14 residues.

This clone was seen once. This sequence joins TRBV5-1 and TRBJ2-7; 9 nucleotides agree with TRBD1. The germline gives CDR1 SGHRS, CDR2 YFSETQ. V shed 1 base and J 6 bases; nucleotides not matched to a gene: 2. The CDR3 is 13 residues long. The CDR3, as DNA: TGCGCCAGCAGCTTGTGGGACAGGGTCGAGCAGTACTTC. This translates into CASSLWDRVEQYF.

CDR3 protein: CASSWNRVLGGELFF. The CDR3, as DNA: TGCGCCAGCAGCTGGAACAGGGTATTAGGCGGGGAGCTGTTTTTT. This sequence joins TRBV5-1 and TRBJ2-2; D perhaps matches TRBD1 (6 bases). Germline CDR1 and CDR2: SGHRS and YFSETQ. The CDR3 extends over 15 amino acids. Between the trimmed V and J ends, which lost 3 bases and 7 bases, there was a span of 16 bases.

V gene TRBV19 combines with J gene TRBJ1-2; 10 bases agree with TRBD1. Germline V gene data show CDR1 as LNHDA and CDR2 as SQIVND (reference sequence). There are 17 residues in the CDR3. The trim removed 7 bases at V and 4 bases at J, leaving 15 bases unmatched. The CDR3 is CASTLGTGESGFYGYTF. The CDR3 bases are TGTGCCAGTACCCTGGGGACAGGGGAGTCGGGGTTCTATGGCTACACCTTC.

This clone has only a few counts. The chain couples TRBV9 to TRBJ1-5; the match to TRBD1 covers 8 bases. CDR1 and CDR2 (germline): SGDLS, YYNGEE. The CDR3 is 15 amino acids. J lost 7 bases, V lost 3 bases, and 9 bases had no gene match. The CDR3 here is CASSEGGQGGQPQHF. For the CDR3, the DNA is TGTGCCAGCAGCGAGGGAGGACAGGGAGGCCAGCCCCAGCATTTT.

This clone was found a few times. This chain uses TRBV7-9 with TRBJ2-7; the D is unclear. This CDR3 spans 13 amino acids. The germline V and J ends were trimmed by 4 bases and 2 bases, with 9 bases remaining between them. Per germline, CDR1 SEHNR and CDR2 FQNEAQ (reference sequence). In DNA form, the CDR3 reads TGTGCCAGCAGCTCCGGCAGAGCCTACGAGCAGTACTTC. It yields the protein CASSSGRAYEQYF. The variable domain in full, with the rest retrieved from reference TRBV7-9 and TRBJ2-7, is DTGVSQNPRHKITKRGQNVTFRCDPISEHNRLYWYRQTLGQGPEFLTYFQNEAQLEKSRLLSDRFSAERPKGSFSTLEIQRTEQGDSAMYLCASSSGRAYEQYFGPGTRLTVT.

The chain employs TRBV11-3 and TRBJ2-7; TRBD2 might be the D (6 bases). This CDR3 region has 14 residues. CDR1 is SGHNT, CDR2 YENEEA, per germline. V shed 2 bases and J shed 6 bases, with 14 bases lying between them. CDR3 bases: TGTGCCAGCAGCTTAAACGCGGGGCCGGGCGAGCAGTACTTC. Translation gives CASSLNAGPGEQYF.

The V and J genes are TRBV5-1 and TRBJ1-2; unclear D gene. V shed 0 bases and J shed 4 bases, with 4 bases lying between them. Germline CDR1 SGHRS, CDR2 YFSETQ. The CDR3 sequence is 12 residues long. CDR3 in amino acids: CASSLGTYGYTF. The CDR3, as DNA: TGCGCCAGCAGCTTGGGGACCTATGGCTACACCTTC.

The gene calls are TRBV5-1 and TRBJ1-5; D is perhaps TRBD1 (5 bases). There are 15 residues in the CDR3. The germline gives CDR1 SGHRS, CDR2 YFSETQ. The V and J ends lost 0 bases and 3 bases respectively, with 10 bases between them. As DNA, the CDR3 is TGCGCCAGCAGCTTGGTCGTGGGGACCAATCAGCCCCAGCATTTT. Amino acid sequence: CASSLVVGTNQPQHF.

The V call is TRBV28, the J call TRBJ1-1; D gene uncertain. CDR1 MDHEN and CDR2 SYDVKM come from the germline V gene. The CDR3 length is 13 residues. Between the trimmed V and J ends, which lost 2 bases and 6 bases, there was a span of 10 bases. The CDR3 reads CASSLMGFPEAFF. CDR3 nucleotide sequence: TGTGCCAGCAGTTTAATGGGTTTCCCTGAAGCTTTCTTT.

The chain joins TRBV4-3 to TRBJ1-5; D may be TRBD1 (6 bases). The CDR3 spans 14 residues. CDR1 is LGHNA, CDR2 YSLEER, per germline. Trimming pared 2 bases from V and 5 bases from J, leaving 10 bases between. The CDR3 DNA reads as TGCGCCAGCAGCCAACCACAGGGATATCAGCCCCAGCATTTT. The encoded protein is CASSQPQGYQPQHF.

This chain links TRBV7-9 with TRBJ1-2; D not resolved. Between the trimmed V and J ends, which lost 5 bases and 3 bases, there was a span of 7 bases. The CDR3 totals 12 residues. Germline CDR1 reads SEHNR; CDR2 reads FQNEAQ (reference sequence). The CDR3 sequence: CASSPPYYGYTF. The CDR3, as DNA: TGTGCCAGCAGCCCCCCGTACTATGGCTACACCTTC.

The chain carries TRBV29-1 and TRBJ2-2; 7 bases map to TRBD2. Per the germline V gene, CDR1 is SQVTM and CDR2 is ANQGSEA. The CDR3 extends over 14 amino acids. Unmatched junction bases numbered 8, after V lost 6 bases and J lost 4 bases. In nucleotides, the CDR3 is TGCAGCGTAGTCAGCGGGGAGGGCACCGGGGAGCTGTTTTTT. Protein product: CSVVSGEGTGELFF.

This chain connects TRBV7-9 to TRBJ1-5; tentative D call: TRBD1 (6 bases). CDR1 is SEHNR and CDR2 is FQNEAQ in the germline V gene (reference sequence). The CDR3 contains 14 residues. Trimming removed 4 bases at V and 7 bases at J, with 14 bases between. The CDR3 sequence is CASSSWGGGQPQHF. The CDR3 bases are TGTGCCAGCAGCTCCTGGGGGGGCGGGCAGCCCCAGCATTTT. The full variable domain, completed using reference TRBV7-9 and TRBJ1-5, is DTGVSQNPRHKITKRGQNVTFRCDPISEHNRLYWYRQTLGQGPEFLTYFQNEAQLEKSRLLSDRFSAERPKGSFSTLEIQRTEQGDSAMYLCASSSWGGGQPQHFGDGTRLSIL.

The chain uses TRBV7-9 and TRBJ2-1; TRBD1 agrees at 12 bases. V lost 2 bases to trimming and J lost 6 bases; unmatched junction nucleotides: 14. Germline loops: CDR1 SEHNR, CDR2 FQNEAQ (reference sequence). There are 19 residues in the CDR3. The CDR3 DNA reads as TGTGCCAGCAGCTTAATGCTCCTCCGTGGGACAGGGGGCCCCAATGAGCAGTTCTTC. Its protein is CASSLMLLRGTGGPNEQFF.

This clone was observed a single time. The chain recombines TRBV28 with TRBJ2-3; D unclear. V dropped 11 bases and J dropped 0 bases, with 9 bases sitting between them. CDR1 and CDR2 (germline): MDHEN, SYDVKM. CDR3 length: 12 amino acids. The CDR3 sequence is CAEGASTDTQYF. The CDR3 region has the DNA TGTGCCGAAGGAGCTAGCACAGATACGCAGTATTTT.

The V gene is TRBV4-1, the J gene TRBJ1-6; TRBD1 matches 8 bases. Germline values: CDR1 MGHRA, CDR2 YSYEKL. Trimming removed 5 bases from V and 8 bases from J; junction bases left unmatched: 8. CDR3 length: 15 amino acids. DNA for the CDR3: TGCGCCAGCAGCACCCGGACAGGGATTGATTCACCCCTCCACTTT. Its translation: CASSTRTGIDSPLHF.